This record covers a single TCR beta chain. This clonotype was picked up a small number of times. It lacks a known antigen. It has no much larger one-base neighbor in the sample; base qualities were not kept. Libraries were constructed by PCR. Instrument on record: Illumina HiSeq 2500. TCR libraries were prepared with molecular barcoding, using unique molecular identifiers to normalize TCRbeta repertoire quantification. TCRdb reanalyzed the raw reads on its own, using fastp at Q25 for trimming and MiXCR for clone calling, and kept in-frame beta chains. Identical CDR3 protein sequences are pooled into one entry, listed with their most common genes and DNA. This sample has 500,000 to 600,000 distinct CDR3 sequences in its table, and approximately 20% of those were observed once. Clones ranked in the top ten supply 3.3% of the sample. Including the terminal cysteine and phenylalanine, the CDR3 comprises 14 residues. The CDR3 DNA has 42 bases and is translated from base 1. Clipping removes 4 bases from V and 7 bases from J, with 7 as the unmatched junction base count.

The source of the sample is a study of T-cell reconstitution after alpha-beta-depleted transplantation in children (dated by TCRdb to the mid-2010s). General notes on the study: Using TCR repertoire profiling, the study followed T-cell immune reconstitution in a quantitative way in children after TCRalphabeta/CD19-depleted allogeneic hematopoietic cell transplantation.

The chain uses TRBV12-3 or TRBV12-4 and TRBJ1-5; 7 middle bases align to TRBD1. This TCR was recovered from a human donor who donated a stem cell graft to a child with acute lymphoblastic leukemia. The sample here was PBMCs from the stem cell graft donor, taken from the stem cell graft. The CDR3 amino acid sequence is: CASSSHRGQQPQHF. The sequenced DNA is TGTGCCAGCAGTTCCCACAGGGGACAACAGCCCCAGCATTTT.